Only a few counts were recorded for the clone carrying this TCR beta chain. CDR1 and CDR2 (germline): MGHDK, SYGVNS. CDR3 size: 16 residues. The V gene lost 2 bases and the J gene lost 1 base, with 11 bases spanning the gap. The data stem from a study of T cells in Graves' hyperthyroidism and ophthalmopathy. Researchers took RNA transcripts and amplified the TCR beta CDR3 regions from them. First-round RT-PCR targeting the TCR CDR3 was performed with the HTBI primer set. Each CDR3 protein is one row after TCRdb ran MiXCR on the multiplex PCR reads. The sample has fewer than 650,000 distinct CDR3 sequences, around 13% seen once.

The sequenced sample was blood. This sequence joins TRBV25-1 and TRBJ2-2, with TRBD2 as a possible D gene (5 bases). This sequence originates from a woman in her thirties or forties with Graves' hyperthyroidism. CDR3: CASSEQRKGNTGELFF. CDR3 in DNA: TGTGCCAGCAGTGAACAGCGGAAGGGGAACACCGGGGAGCTGTTTTTT.